This T cell receptor beta chain was recovered during a study of a mutant IDH1 vaccine in newly diagnosed glioma. In the study overall: Males made up about 62% and females 37.5% of treated patients, whose mean age was around 41 years. Pretreatment consisted of radiotherapy, temozolomide, or both, with most receiving both. Visit V12 was conducted at week 35 as the safety follow-up. Visit V13 came later, at week 47. Regarding the study as a whole: The authors found pseudoprogression apparently unrelated to changes in top peripheral T cell clonotypes.

Sample time point: week 35, safety follow-up. Every vaccination contained 300 ug of the mutant IDH1 20-mer peptide and was paired with topical imiquimod. Here immunoSEQ multiplex PCR was the method, and the copy in TCRdb shows in-frame clones only, minus some. The sample has some 48,000 clones; more than 60% are singletons. The ends were cut back, 0 bases at V and 5 bases at J, with 12 bases in the middle. Germline V gene data show CDR1 as SGDLS and CDR2 as YYNGEE. The CDR3 totals 14 residues. For this clone: The antigen remains unidentified.

The source was PBMCs, collected from a glioma patient whose treatment included an IDH1 peptide vaccine. The chain recombines TRBV9 with TRBJ2-7; possibly TRBD1 or TRBD2 for D (5 bases each). This clonotype was obtained from a man in his forties or fifties with glioma. The CDR3 bases are TGTGCCAGCAGCGTAGCCCCAGGGACCCACGAGCAGTACTTC. Encoded protein: CASSVAPGTHEQYF.